The 5 T cell receptor beta chains below were found in one sample sequenced in a study of blood T cells in healthy people across ages. The use of a sample-barcoded 5' primer and a J-beta primer mix characterized a second PCR of roughly 7 to 12 cycles. TCRdb processed the 5' RACE reads anew with MiXCR; each CDR3 protein has one entry. Counted here are some 1.5 million distinct CDR3 sequences, approximately 42% occurring once; the ten biggest clones make up just over 4%. The material sequenced was blood. The receptors here all came from a woman under 30 in good health.

This chain connects TRBV7-9 to TRBJ2-5; the D is unclear. The CDR3 is 15 residues long. Looked up from germline, CDR1 is SEHNR and CDR2 is FQNEAQ (reference sequence). Trimming cost V 0 bases and J 2 bases, with 10 bases left between them. The CDR3 region has the DNA TGTGCCAGCAGCTTAGCGAGCGCCACGCAAGAGACCCAGTACTTC. It translates to CASSLASATQETQYF.

The gene calls are TRBV12-3 or TRBV12-4 and TRBJ2-1; no reliable D call. V was cut by 3 bases and J by 9 bases, with 9 bases left in between. The CDR3 extends over 12 amino acids. The CDR3 DNA is TGTGCCAGCAGTTTGGGTGTCAGTGAGCAGTTCTTC. This sequence encodes CASSLGVSEQFF.

The chain joins TRBV9 to TRBJ2-7; 10 nucleotides match TRBD1. This CDR3 has 16 residues. The germline V gene encodes CDR1 SGDLS and CDR2 YYNGEE. The J segment lost 2 bases and the V segment lost 0 bases, leaving 5 bases of the junction unmatched. The DNA of the CDR3 is TGTGCCAGCAGCGTAGCTTCCGGACAGGGGGCCTACGAGCAGTACTTC. Protein product: CASSVASGQGAYEQYF.

The chain combines TRBV4-3 with TRBJ1-1, with D perhaps TRBD1 (5 bases). The CDR3 totals 14 residues. V lost 4 bases, J lost 6 bases, and 15 bases lay in between. CDR1 and CDR2 (germline): LGHNA, YSLEER. DNA of the CDR3: TGCGCCAGCAGCCCGGTCCGGGGCCTGGCTGAAGCTTTCTTT. Protein sequence: CASSPVRGLAEAFF.

This clonotype was seen only a few times. This chain links TRBV10-3 with TRBJ1-1; 8 positions match TRBD1. Germline lookup yields CDR1 ENHRY and CDR2 SYGVKD. J lost 9 bases, V lost 11 bases, and 8 bases had no gene match. This CDR3 is built from 11 residues. DNA of the CDR3: TGTGCCTCCGGACAGGGTGACCAAGCTTTCTTT. Its protein is CASGQGDQAFF.